This T cell receptor (beta chain) appears in the sequencing data of a study of T-cell memory formation after mild COVID-19. Study results and caveats: Clones shrinking between day 15 and 85 showed a balanced CD4/CD8 split, and those that grew later tilted toward CD4+. Second-wave clones reaching peak frequency on day 37 lacked confirmed SARS-CoV-2 specificity. The pre-infection memory compartment contained some responding clones, suggesting cross-reactive memory joined.

Between the trimmed V and J ends, which lost 5 bases and 2 bases, there was a span of 14 bases. This CDR3 region has 14 residues. Germline V gives CDR1 DFQATT, CDR2 SNEGSKA (reference sequence). This clonotype has more than one count but fewer than ten. Antigen unknown. Constant-segment primers and 5'RACE yielded cDNA libraries for TCR alpha and TCR beta, each carrying sample barcodes and UMIs. MiXCR was run by TCRdb on the 5' RACE reads, yielding one entry per CDR3 protein. Here the sample spans about 84,000 distinct CDR3 sequences, approximately 14% being singletons. The sequence was collected from an adult woman who had mild COVID-19 (a few samples of this study predate the infection). Cell type and time point are not known. The chain uses TRBV20-1 and TRBJ2-3; D call uncertain. Sample: PBMCs or a T cell subset sorted from them (not recorded which). The DNA for the CDR3 is TGCAGTGCTCGGAACGACACTAACACAGATACGCAGTATTTT. It encodes CSARNDTNTDTQYF.